These T cell receptor beta chains were read from a single sample in a study of T-cell reconstitution after alpha-beta-depleted transplantation in children. One entry per CDR3 protein, called by TCRdb with MiXCR from the PCR reads. The sample consists of around 450,000 distinct CDR3 sequences, about 17% of them appearing once. Sequences were derived from PBMCs, mostly from graft donor cells, sampled 360 days after TCRalphabeta/CD19-depleted stem cell transplant. The receptors originated from a boy less than two years old who had a stem cell transplant for Wiskott-Aldrich syndrome, so the T cells may come from the graft donor. The CDR3 runs from the conserved cysteine through the conserved F or W. The D gene is left open where the match is weak. Clone size is given for some rows only: seen once, a few or many times, or a class if the clone is expanded.

D gene: NA; clone size: many; V gene: TRBV12-3/TRBV12-4; J gene: TRBJ1-2; CDR3 DNA: TGTGCCAGCGGTCTGGGGTTTGGCTACACCTTC; CDR3 protein: CASGLGFGYTF
D gene: TRBD2; clone size: NA; V gene: TRBV7-9; J gene: TRBJ2-1; CDR3 DNA: TGTGCCAGCAGCTCCACTAGCGGGGGGGCCTTACATGAGCAGTTCTTC; CDR3 protein: CASSSTSGGALHEQFF
D gene: TRBD1; clone size: few; V gene: TRBV7-9; J gene: TRBJ1-1; CDR3 DNA: TGTGCCAGCAGTACAGACCGGGACAGGGCTGCGAACACTGAAGCTTTCTTT; CDR3 protein: CASSTDRDRAANTEAFF
D gene: NA; clone size: few; V gene: TRBV12-3/TRBV12-4; J gene: TRBJ2-4; CDR3 DNA: TGTGCCAGCAGTCAGGGTTGGGACATTCAGTACTTC; CDR3 protein: CASSQGWDIQYF
D gene: TRBD2; clone size: NA; V gene: TRBV11-2; J gene: TRBJ2-5; CDR3 DNA: TGTGCCAGCAGCTGGGGGCGGCTAGCGGGGAATAAAGAGACCCAGTACTTC; CDR3 protein: CASSWGRLAGNKETQYF
D gene: NA; clone size: few; V gene: TRBV29-1; J gene: TRBJ2-3; CDR3 DNA: TGCAGCGTTAAAAGGGGGGGCACAGATACGCAGTATTTT; CDR3 protein: CSVKRGGTDTQYF
D gene: NA; clone size: NA; V gene: TRBV5-1; J gene: TRBJ2-3; CDR3 DNA: TGCGCCAGCAGCTTGGTTGTGGAAGCGAGCACAGATACGCAGTATTTT; CDR3 protein: CASSLVVEASTDTQYF
D gene: NA; clone size: NA; V gene: TRBV6-9; J gene: TRBJ1-1; CDR3 DNA: TGTGCCAGCCCCGAATCGGTGAACACTGAAGCTTTCTTT; CDR3 protein: CASPESVNTEAFF
D gene: TRBD1; clone size: few; V gene: TRBV20-1; J gene: TRBJ2-4; CDR3 DNA: TGCAGTGCTAGAGATGTCGGACAGGGGCCAAAGCACAAAAACATTCAGTACTTC; CDR3 protein: CSARDVGQGPKHKNIQYF
D gene: TRBD1; clone size: large; V gene: TRBV4-3; J gene: TRBJ2-5; CDR3 DNA: TGCGCCAGCAGCCAAGAGGTCAGGACAGGGGGGACGGAGACCCAGTACTTC; CDR3 protein: CASSQEVRTGGTETQYF
D gene: NA; clone size: NA; V gene: TRBV10-3; J gene: TRBJ2-7; CDR3 DNA: TGTGCCATCAACCCCGCCCGGGGCTACGAGCAGTACTTC; CDR3 protein: CAINPARGYEQYF
D gene: NA; clone size: few; V gene: TRBV2; J gene: TRBJ2-3; CDR3 DNA: TGTGCCAGCAGTCCCATGATGACCTTTACAGATACGCAGTATTTT; CDR3 protein: CASSPMMTFTDTQYF
D gene: NA; clone size: few; V gene: TRBV6-5; J gene: TRBJ1-2; CDR3 DNA: TGTGCCAGCAGTTCTGTGTATGGCTACACCTTC; CDR3 protein: CASSSVYGYTF
D gene: TRBD1; clone size: few; V gene: TRBV19; J gene: TRBJ1-4; CDR3 DNA: TGTGCCAGTCCGGGACAGGGTACTAATGAAAAACTGTTTTTT; CDR3 protein: CASPGQGTNEKLFF
D gene: NA; clone size: NA; V gene: TRBV12-5; J gene: TRBJ2-7; CDR3 DNA: TGTGCTAGTGGTTTGTCACGTGGCGAGCAGTACTTC; CDR3 protein: CASGLSRGEQYF
D gene: NA; clone size: few; V gene: TRBV20-1; J gene: TRBJ1-5; CDR3 DNA: TGCAGTGCTAGCGGCAGGAGAAATCAGCCCCAGCATTTT; CDR3 protein: CSASGRRNQPQHF
D gene: NA; clone size: few; V gene: TRBV28; J gene: TRBJ2-7; CDR3 DNA: TGTGCCAGCACTCACGGAGCCTACGAGCAGTACTTC; CDR3 protein: CASTHGAYEQYF
D gene: NA; clone size: NA; V gene: TRBV7-9; J gene: TRBJ2-5; CDR3 DNA: TGTGCCAGCAGGGTGTCGCAGGGCGCCCAAGAGACCCAGTACTTC; CDR3 protein: CASRVSQGAQETQYF
D gene: NA; clone size: few; V gene: TRBV7-9; J gene: TRBJ1-3; CDR3 DNA: TGTGCCACCGCCCTCCAGGGTATCACCATATATTTT; CDR3 protein: CATALQGITIYF
D gene: TRBD2; clone size: NA; V gene: TRBV10-1; J gene: TRBJ2-7; CDR3 DNA: TGCGCCAGCAGTGAGGCTAGCGGGAGCTACGAGCAGTACTTC; CDR3 protein: CASSEASGSYEQYF
D gene: NA; clone size: NA; V gene: TRBV11-2; J gene: TRBJ2-7; CDR3 DNA: TGTGCCAGCAGATCTAGAGGACTTAGGGAGCAGTACTTC; CDR3 protein: CASRSRGLREQYF
D gene: TRBD1; clone size: few; V gene: TRBV14; J gene: TRBJ2-2; CDR3 DNA: TGTGCCAGCAGACCTTCCGGGACAGGGGAAACCGGGGAGCTGTTTTTT; CDR3 protein: CASRPSGTGETGELFF
D gene: NA; clone size: NA; V gene: TRBV12-3/TRBV12-4; J gene: TRBJ2-2; CDR3 DNA: TGTGCCAGCAGTTTACCCGAGGGCACCGGGGAGCTGTTTTTT; CDR3 protein: CASSLPEGTGELFF
D gene: NA; clone size: few; V gene: TRBV12-3/TRBV12-4; J gene: TRBJ2-1; CDR3 DNA: TGTGCCAGCAGTTTAGGGACAGAAGGAGCTAACAATGAGCAGTTCTTC; CDR3 protein: CASSLGTEGANNEQFF
D gene: NA; clone size: NA; V gene: TRBV24-1; J gene: TRBJ1-4; CDR3 DNA: TGTGCCAGTGGAACGGTTGAAAAACTGTTTTTT; CDR3 protein: CASGTVEKLFF
D gene: NA; clone size: NA; V gene: TRBV4-1; J gene: TRBJ2-1; CDR3 DNA: TGCGCCAGCAGCCAAGGGGGGATGAGCAATGAGCAGTTCTTC; CDR3 protein: CASSQGGMSNEQFF
D gene: NA; clone size: few; V gene: TRBV30; J gene: TRBJ2-1; CDR3 DNA: TGTGCCTGGACGACCCTCATGTGGCAGTTCTTC; CDR3 protein: CAWTTLMWQFF
D gene: NA; clone size: NA; V gene: TRBV18; J gene: TRBJ2-3; CDR3 DNA: TGTGCCAGCTCACCATTGTCGCAGGGTCGCACAGATACGCAGTATTTT; CDR3 protein: CASSPLSQGRTDTQYF
D gene: TRBD1; clone size: few; V gene: TRBV11-2; J gene: TRBJ2-7; CDR3 DNA: TGTGCCAGCAGCACACGAGGGACAGGCAGGGGTTACGAGCAGTACTTC; CDR3 protein: CASSTRGTGRGYEQYF
D gene: TRBD2; clone size: few; V gene: TRBV28; J gene: TRBJ2-3; CDR3 DNA: TGTGCCAGCAGTCGGACTAGCGGGGGGCAAGATACGCAGTATTTT; CDR3 protein: CASSRTSGGQDTQYF
D gene: NA; clone size: NA; V gene: TRBV10-3; J gene: TRBJ2-3; CDR3 DNA: TGTGCCATCAGGGACAGTACGGGAGATACGCAGTATTTT; CDR3 protein: CAIRDSTGDTQYF
D gene: NA; clone size: many; V gene: TRBV7-9; J gene: TRBJ2-7; CDR3 DNA: TGTGCCAGCAGCCACCACCTTGTCGAGCAGTACTTC; CDR3 protein: CASSHHLVEQYF
D gene: TRBD2; clone size: few; V gene: TRBV12-3/TRBV12-4; J gene: TRBJ2-1; CDR3 DNA: TGTGCCAGCGGAACTAGCGTCTACAATGAGCAGTTCTTC; CDR3 protein: CASGTSVYNEQFF
D gene: NA; clone size: few; V gene: TRBV27; J gene: TRBJ2-3; CDR3 DNA: TGTGCCAGCAGTTCAATCCGGACGGGCACAGATACGCAGTATTTT; CDR3 protein: CASSSIRTGTDTQYF
D gene: NA; clone size: NA; V gene: TRBV5-5; J gene: TRBJ2-7; CDR3 DNA: TGTGCCAGCAGCTTTATCTTAGACAGGATCCACGAGCAGTACTTC; CDR3 protein: CASSFILDRIHEQYF
D gene: NA; clone size: few; V gene: TRBV6-2/TRBV6-3; J gene: TRBJ2-2; CDR3 DNA: TGTGCCAGCAGTTACTCTCCATCCTGGACGGTCACCGGGGAGCTGTTTTTT; CDR3 protein: CASSYSPSWTVTGELFF